The 20 T cell receptor beta chains reported below all come from one sample, sequenced in a study of T cell changes during pregnancy in multiple sclerosis. Data came from immunoSEQ multiplex PCR; TCRdb stores just in-frame clones and leaves some out. The sample has around 97,000 clones; roughly nine tenths are singletons. Sequenced here: peripheral blood, sampled after pregnancy. These receptors originate from a female donor with multiple sclerosis, enrolled in a pregnancy study.

The chain couples TRBV6-5 to TRBJ1-2; no clear D. Trimming pared 6 bases from V and 2 bases from J, leaving 13 bases between. This CDR3 has 14 residues. CDR1 is MNHEY and CDR2 is SVGAGI in the germline V gene. CDR3 amino acids: CASSSIIGNYGYTF. CDR3 in DNA: TGTGCCAGCAGCTCTATCATCGGGAACTATGGCTACACCTTC.

V is TRBV19 and J is TRBJ2-7, with D tentatively TRBD2 (6 bases). The CDR3 length is 16 residues. From germline, CDR1 is LNHDA and CDR2 SQIVND (reference sequence). Trimming cost V 6 bases and J 0 bases, with 18 bases left between them. The chain's CDR3 is CASRPQHGRDSYEQYF. The CDR3 region has the DNA TGTGCCAGTAGGCCGCAACACGGGAGAGACTCCTACGAGCAGTACTTC.

The chain recombines TRBV27 with TRBJ1-5; D gene uncertain. Germline lookup yields CDR1 MNHEY and CDR2 SMNVEV (reference sequence). Between the trimmed V and J ends, which lost 3 bases and 3 bases, there was a span of 3 bases. CDR3 size: 12 residues. Here the CDR3 reads CASSFINQPQHF. In nucleotides, the CDR3 is TGTGCCAGCAGTTTTATCAATCAGCCCCAGCATTTT.

The chain joins TRBV19 to TRBJ1-5; TRBD1 agrees at 8 bases. The V gene's germline CDR1 is LNHDA and CDR2 SQIVND (reference sequence). With V trimmed by 7 bases and J by 4 bases, 6 bases remained unmatched. The CDR3 contains 14 residues. This CDR3 reads CASTPRGPNQPQHF. The DNA for the CDR3 is TGTGCCAGTACTCCCAGGGGGCCGAATCAGCCCCAGCATTTT.

The chain joins TRBV2 to TRBJ2-1; the D is unclear. There are 13 residues in the CDR3. The germline V and J ends were trimmed by 4 bases and 9 bases, with 13 bases remaining between them. The germline V gene encodes CDR1 SNHLY and CDR2 FYNNEI. The CDR3 loop is CASSVGSGPEQFF. The DNA of the CDR3 is TGTGCCAGCAGTGTGGGTTCGGGTCCTGAGCAGTTCTTC.

The V and J genes are TRBV2 and TRBJ2-7, with 8 bases identical to TRBD2. The CDR3 is 13 residues long. Germline V CDR1 and CDR2: SNHLY, FYNNEI. V gave up 5 bases and J gave up 7 bases; unmatched junction bases: 7. Written as DNA, the CDR3 is TGTGCCAGCAGTTCGGGGGGGCGTATAGAGCAGTACTTC. Its translation: CASSSGGRIEQYF.

The chain joins TRBV5-5 to TRBJ1-2; 8 positions agree with TRBD1. CDR1 is SGHKS and CDR2 is YYEKEE in the germline V gene (reference sequence). The CDR3 totals 15 residues. V lost 0 bases to trimming and J lost 4 bases; unmatched junction nucleotides: 5. The CDR3 region is CASSLVSGTGYGYTF. The CDR3 nucleotides are TGTGCCAGCAGCTTGGTCTCCGGGACAGGCTATGGCTACACCTTC.

The chain has TRBV5-1 and TRBJ1-1; possible D gene TRBD1, 5 bases. Germline values: CDR1 SGHRS, CDR2 YFSETQ. The V end was cut by 4 bases, the J end by 0 bases, with 19 bases between. This CDR3 region has 17 residues. DNA of the CDR3: TGCGCCAGCAGCCCATCACTGACAGTTCCTATGAACACTGAAGCTTTCTTT. This translates into CASSPSLTVPMNTEAFF.

The chain has TRBV21-1 and TRBJ2-7; whether TRBD2, the table's D call, matches the DNA was not checked. TRBV21-1 is annotated as a pseudogene. The CDR3 extends over 17 amino acids. The CDR3 here is CASRQLQPGTDSYEQYF. The CDR3 nucleotides are TGTGCCAGCAGACAACTGCAGCCCGGGACTGACTCCTACGAGCAGTACTTC.

The chain combines TRBV30 with TRBJ2-6, with a tentative D call TRBD2 (6 bases). The CDR3 totals 22 residues. Trimming took off 0 bases at V and 2 bases at J, with 29 bases between the two ends. Germline CDR1 and CDR2: GTSNPN and SVGIG (reference sequence). In nucleotides, the CDR3 is TGTGCCTGGAGTGTACACCGGCAGACCGTAACGGGAGCGCGCGCTGGGGCCAACGTCCTGACTTTC. Amino acid sequence: CAWSVHRQTVTGARAGANVLTF.

This chain connects TRBV2 to TRBJ2-5; weak D call: TRBD1 (5 bases). CDR3 length: 13 amino acids. CDR1 is SNHLY, CDR2 FYNNEI, per germline. Trimming left V 4 bases short and J 4 bases short, with 10 bases between. This CDR3 is CASSALQGETQYF. The CDR3 coding sequence is TGTGCCAGCAGTGCATTGCAGGGAGAGACCCAGTACTTC.

This sequence joins TRBV27 and TRBJ2-5; 12 nucleotides agree with TRBD2. CDR3 length equals 14 residues. Looked up from germline, CDR1 is MNHEY and CDR2 is SMNVEV (reference sequence). The V segment lost 7 bases and the J segment 2 bases; nucleotides outside the gene matches: 2. The CDR3 spells CASKLAGGQETQYF. DNA for the CDR3: TGTGCCAGCAAGCTAGCGGGGGGGCAAGAGACCCAGTACTTC.

The chain has TRBV15 and TRBJ1-5; D is uncertain. In germline, CDR1 is LNHNV, CDR2 YYDKDF (reference sequence). Trimming removed 3 bases from V and 2 bases from J, with 14 bases in between. The CDR3 has 16 residues. Here the CDR3 reads CATSSAGLLGNQPQHF. For the CDR3, the DNA is TGTGCCACCAGCAGCGCAGGCCTCCTGGGCAATCAGCCCCAGCATTTT.

The chain combines TRBV19 with TRBJ2-7; TRBD1 matches at 8 bases. The CDR3 length is 15 residues. The V segment lost 6 bases and the J segment 1 base; nucleotides outside the gene matches: 8. Germline V gene data show CDR1 as LNHDA and CDR2 as SQIVND (reference sequence). The CDR3 DNA reads TGTGCCAGTAGCGACAGGGGTGGTAAGTCCTACGAGCAGTACTTC. Residues: CASSDRGGKSYEQYF.

J is TRBJ2-7 and V is TRBV14; a weak D match, TRBD1 (5 bases). This CDR3 is 15 amino acids long. Germline V gene sequence: CDR1 SGHDN, CDR2 FVKESK. Trimming left V 6 bases short and J 0 bases short, with 15 bases between. The CDR3 region has the DNA TGTGCCAGCAGTCGCCCCAGGGTGAGCTCCTACGAGCAGTACTTC. Protein: CASSRPRVSSYEQYF.

The rearrangement uses TRBV30 and TRBJ2-1; the D is unclear. CDR1 and CDR2 from the germline V gene are GTSNPN and SVGIG (reference sequence). V was shortened by 0 bases and J by 6 bases, with 3 bases between the two germline ends. The CDR3 has 11 residues. CDR3 loop: CAWSVLNEQFF. DNA for the CDR3: TGTGCCTGGAGTGTACTCAATGAGCAGTTCTTC.

The sample holds a few counts of this clone. This rearrangement joins TRBV27 to TRBJ1-6; the match to TRBD1 covers 7 bases. Germline V gene data show CDR1 as MNHEY and CDR2 as SMNVEV (reference sequence). This CDR3 spans 16 amino acids. V gave up 5 bases and J gave up 7 bases; unmatched junction bases: 11. The CDR3 region has the DNA TGTGCCAGCAGTAGAGTGGCAGGGGGACGGAATTCACCCCTCCACTTT. This sequence encodes CASSRVAGGRNSPLHF.

The chain joins TRBV10-3 to TRBJ2-7, with D possibly being TRBD1 (6 bases). The CDR3 sequence is 16 residues long. The germline CDR1 and CDR2 sequences are ENHRY and SYGVKD. V was clipped by 6 bases and J by 7 bases, with 25 bases between them. The CDR3 reads CAISETTGKGRREQYF. In DNA form, the CDR3 reads TGTGCCATCAGCGAAACCACAGGGAAAGGACGTCGGGAGCAGTACTTC.

The chain recombines TRBV6-5 with TRBJ2-5, with D perhaps TRBD2 (5 bases). The length of the CDR3 is 14 residues. Trimming took off 2 bases at V and 5 bases at J, with 12 bases between the two ends. Germline CDR1 reads MNHEY; CDR2 reads SVGAGI. The CDR3 coding sequence is TGTGCCAGCAGTTACATCGAGGGAACGGAGACCCAGTACTTC. Translation gives CASSYIEGTETQYF.

For this clone: The sample holds other DNA sequences that translate to the same CDR3. The CDR3 nucleotides read TGTGCCAGCAGCGTAGCTAGCGGGGCTGCCCGCTCCTACAATGAGCAGTTCTTC. Protein product: CASSVASGAARSYNEQFF. This rearrangement joins TRBV9 to TRBJ2-1, with 9 bases aligning to TRBD2. This CDR3 contains 18 residues. Germline-derived CDR1 and CDR2 are SGDLS and YYNGEE. V was pared by 0 bases and J by 0 bases, with 7 bases of the junction left unmatched.